Here is one T cell receptor (beta chain) with its context. Its antigen is as yet unknown. The sample originates from a study of OX40 agonist ivuxolimab in advanced cancers. For the study at large: People in dose escalation had one of these cancers: hepatocellular carcinoma, melanoma, renal cell or head and neck cancer. The study reported partial responses in three patients: one hepatocellular carcinoma, two cutaneous melanoma.

Study results and caveats: The CD4+ and CD8+ T cells in the blood had expanded clonally by week 6 at 0.1 to 3.0 mg/kg. Mean expanded clone counts were higher in CD8+ than CD4+ T cells.

The CDR3 consists of 14 residues. V was clipped by 0 bases and J by 6 bases, with 10 bases between them. Some clones are missing from TCRdb's copy, which holds only in-frame ones; the method was immunoSEQ multiplex PCR. The data hold around 40,000 clones, with around four fifths observed a single time. The sample here was CD4+ or CD8+ T cells sorted from blood, taken in a trial of the OX40 agonist ivuxolimab. The clonotype comes from an adult with an advanced solid tumor such as melanoma, head and neck, liver or kidney cancer. The chain uses TRBV5-7 and TRBJ2-1; no definite D call. TRBV5-7 is reported as an ORF; its role is uncertain. CDR3 bases: TGTGCCAGCAGCTTGGTGGGCAGGCCCAATGAGCAGTTCTTC. Amino acid sequence: CASSLVGRPNEQFF.